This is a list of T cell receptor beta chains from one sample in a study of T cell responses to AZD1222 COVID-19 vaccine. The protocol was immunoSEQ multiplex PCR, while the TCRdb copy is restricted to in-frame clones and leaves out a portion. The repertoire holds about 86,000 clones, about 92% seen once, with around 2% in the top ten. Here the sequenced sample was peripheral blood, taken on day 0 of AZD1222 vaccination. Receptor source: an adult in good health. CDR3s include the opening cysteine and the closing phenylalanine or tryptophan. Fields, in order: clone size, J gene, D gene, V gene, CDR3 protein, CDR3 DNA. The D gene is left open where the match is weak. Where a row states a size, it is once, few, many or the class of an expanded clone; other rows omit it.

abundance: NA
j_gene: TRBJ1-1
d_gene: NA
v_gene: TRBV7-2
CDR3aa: CASSRRGVDTEAFF
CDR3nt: TGTGCCAGCAGCAGGAGGGGGGTTGACACTGAAGCTTTCTTT

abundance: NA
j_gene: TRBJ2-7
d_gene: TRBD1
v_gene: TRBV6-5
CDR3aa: CASSPQGVAYEQYF
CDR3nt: TGTGCCAGCAGTCCACAGGGGGTAGCCTACGAGCAGTACTTC

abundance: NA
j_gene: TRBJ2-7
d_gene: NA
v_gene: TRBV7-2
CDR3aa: CASSQGIGTPPYEQYF
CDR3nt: TGTGCCAGCAGCCAAGGGATAGGGACACCACCCTACGAGCAGTACTTC

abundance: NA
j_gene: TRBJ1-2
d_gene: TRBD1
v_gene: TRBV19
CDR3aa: CASSLWTGGGFDGYTF
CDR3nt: TGTGCCAGTAGTCTCTGGACAGGGGGCGGGTTTGATGGCTACACCTTC

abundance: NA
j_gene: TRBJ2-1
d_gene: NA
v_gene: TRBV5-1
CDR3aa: CASSSGAGGSYNEQFF
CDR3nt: TGCGCCAGCAGCTCGGGCGCCGGGGGTTCCTACAATGAGCAGTTCTTC

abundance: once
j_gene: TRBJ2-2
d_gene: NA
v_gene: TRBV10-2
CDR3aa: CASSVVYTGELFF
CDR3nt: TGCGCCAGCAGTGTAGTATATACCGGGGAGCTGTTTTTT

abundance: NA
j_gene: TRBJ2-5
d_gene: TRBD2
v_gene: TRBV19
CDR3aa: CASRGAGESETQYF
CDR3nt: TGTGCCAGTAGAGGAGCGGGAGAAAGTGAGACCCAGTACTTC

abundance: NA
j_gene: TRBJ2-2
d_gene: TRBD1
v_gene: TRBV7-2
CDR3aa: CASSPVGLRGQIGELFF
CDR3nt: TGTGCCAGCAGCCCGGTCGGATTGAGGGGGCAAATCGGGGAGCTGTTTTTT

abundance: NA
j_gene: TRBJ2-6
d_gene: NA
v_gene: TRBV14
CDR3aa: CASSPLGSGANVLTF
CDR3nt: TGTGCCAGCAGCCCCTTGGGCTCTGGGGCCAACGTCCTGACTTTC

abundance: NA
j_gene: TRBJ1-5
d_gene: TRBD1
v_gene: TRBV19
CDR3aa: CASKGTANQPQHF
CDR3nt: TGTGCCAGTAAGGGGACAGCAAATCAGCCCCAGCATTTT

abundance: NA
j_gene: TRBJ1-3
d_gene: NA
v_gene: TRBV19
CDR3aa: CASSMDRFSGNTIYF
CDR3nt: TGTGCCAGTAGTATGGACCGCTTCTCTGGAAACACCATATATTTT

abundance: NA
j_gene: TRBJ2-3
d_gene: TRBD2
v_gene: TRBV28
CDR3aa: CASSLEGPGLAGEGTQYF
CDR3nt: TGTGCCAGCAGTTTAGAGGGTCCGGGACTAGCGGGAGAGGGTACGCAGTATTTT

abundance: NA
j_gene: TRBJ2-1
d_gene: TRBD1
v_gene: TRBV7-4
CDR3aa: CASSQPRDRVVASSYNEQFF
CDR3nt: TGTGCCAGCAGCCAACCTCGGGACAGGGTCGTTGCCAGCTCCTACAATGAGCAGTTCTTC

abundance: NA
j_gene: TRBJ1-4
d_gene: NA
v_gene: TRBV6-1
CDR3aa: CASSEIRAREKLFF
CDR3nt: TGTGCCAGCAGTGAAATCAGGGCACGTGAAAAACTGTTTTTT

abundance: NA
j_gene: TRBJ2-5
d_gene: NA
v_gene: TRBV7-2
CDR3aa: CASSPPGAGMETQYF
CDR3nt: TGTGCCAGCAGCCCCCCCGGGGCAGGGATGGAGACCCAGTACTTC

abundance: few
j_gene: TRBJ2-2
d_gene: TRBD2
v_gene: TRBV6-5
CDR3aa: CASSQPGGTGELFF
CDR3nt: TGTGCCAGCAGTCAGCCGGGGGGCACCGGGGAGCTGTTTTTT

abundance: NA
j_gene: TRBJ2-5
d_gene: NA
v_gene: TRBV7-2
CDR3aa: CASSSSRQTTETQYF
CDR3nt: TGTGCCAGCAGCTCCAGCCGACAGACAACAGAGACCCAGTACTTC

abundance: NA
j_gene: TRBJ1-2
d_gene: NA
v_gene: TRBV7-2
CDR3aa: CASSLSRVSTNYGYTF
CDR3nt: TGTGCCAGCAGCTTAAGCAGGGTATCTACTAACTATGGCTACACCTTC

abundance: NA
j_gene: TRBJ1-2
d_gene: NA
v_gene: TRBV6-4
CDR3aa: CATPLWYGYTF
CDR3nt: TGTGCCACCCCCCTTTGGTATGGCTACACCTTC

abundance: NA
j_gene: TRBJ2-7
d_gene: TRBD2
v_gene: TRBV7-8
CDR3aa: CASSLVGGEYEQYF
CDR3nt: TGTGCCAGCAGCTTAGTCGGGGGGGAATACGAGCAGTACTTC

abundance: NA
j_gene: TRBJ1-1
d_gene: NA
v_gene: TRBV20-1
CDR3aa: CSASKDMTSNTEAFF
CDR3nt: TGCAGTGCTAGTAAGGACATGACTTCGAACACTGAAGCTTTCTTT

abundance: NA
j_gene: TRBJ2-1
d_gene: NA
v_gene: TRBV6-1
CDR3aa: CASSEKPADEQFF
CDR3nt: TGTGCCAGCAGTGAAAAACCCGCCGATGAGCAGTTCTTC

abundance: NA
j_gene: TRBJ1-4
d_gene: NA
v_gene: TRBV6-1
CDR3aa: CASSEEGRAPLF
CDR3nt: TGTGCCAGCAGTGAAGAAGGCAGGGCTCCCCTATTT

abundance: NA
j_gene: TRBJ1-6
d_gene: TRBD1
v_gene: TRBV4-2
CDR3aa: CASSQDGTGYNSPLHF
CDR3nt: TGTGCCAGCAGCCAAGATGGGACAGGGTATAATTCACCCCTCCACTTT

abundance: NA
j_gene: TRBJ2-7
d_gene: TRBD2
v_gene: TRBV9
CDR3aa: CASSPTAGGLAYEQYF
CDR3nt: TGTGCCAGCAGCCCCACTGCGGGGGGCCTTGCCTACGAGCAGTACTTC

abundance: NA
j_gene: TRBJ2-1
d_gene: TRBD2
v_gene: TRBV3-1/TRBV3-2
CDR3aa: CASSQELAGGPSQFF
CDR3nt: TGTGCCAGCAGCCAAGAACTAGCGGGAGGGCCGTCTCAGTTCTTC

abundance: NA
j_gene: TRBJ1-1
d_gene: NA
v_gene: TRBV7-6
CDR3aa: CASSLEADMNTEAFF
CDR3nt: TGTGCCAGCAGCTTAGAAGCGGATATGAACACTGAAGCTTTCTTT

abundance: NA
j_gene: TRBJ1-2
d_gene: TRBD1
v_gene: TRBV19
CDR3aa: CASSTPTSPGGPGYTF
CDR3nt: TGTGCCAGTAGTACCCCCACTTCGCCAGGGGGGCCTGGCTACACCTTC

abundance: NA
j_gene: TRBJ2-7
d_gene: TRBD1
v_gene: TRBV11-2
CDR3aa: CASSLGRGRPKYEQYF
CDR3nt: TGTGCCAGCAGCTTAGGCAGGGGGCGCCCAAAATACGAGCAGTACTTC

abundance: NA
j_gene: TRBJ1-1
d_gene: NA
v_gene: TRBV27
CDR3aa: CASSLWGNTEAFF
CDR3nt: TGTGCCAGCAGTTTATGGGGTAACACTGAAGCTTTCTTT

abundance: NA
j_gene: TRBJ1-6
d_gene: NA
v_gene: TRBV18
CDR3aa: CASSPETQNSPLHF
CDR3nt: TGTGCCAGCTCACCGGAGACCCAAAATTCACCCCTCCACTTT

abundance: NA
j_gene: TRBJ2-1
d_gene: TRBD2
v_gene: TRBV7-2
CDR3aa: CASSLGMAGVPEQFF
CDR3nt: TGTGCCAGCAGCTTAGGTATGGCGGGAGTTCCTGAGCAGTTCTTC

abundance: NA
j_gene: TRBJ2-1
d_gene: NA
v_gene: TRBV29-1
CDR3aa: CSVDFGSAENSYEQFF
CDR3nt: TGCAGCGTTGATTTCGGCAGCGCGGAAAATAGTTATGAGCAGTTCTTC

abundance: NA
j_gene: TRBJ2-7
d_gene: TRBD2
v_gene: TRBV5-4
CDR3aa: CASSSTSGNDEQYF
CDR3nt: TGTGCCAGCAGCTCGACTAGCGGGAACGACGAGCAGTACTTC

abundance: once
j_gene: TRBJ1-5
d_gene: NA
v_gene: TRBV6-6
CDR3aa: CASSYPGAYGNQPQHF
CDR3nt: TGTGCCAGCAGTTACCCAGGGGCGTACGGCAATCAGCCCCAGCATTTT

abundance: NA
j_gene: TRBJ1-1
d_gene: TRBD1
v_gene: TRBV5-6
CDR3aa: CASSALTGGLEAFF
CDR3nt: TGTGCCAGCAGCGCCCTAACAGGGGGCCTTGAAGCTTTCTTT

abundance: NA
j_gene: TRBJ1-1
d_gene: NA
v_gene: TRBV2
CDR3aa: CASSEGGNTEAFF
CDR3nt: TGTGCCAGCAGTGAGGGCGGGAACACTGAAGCTTTCTTT

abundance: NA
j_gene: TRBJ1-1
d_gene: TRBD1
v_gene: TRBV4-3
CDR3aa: CASSQDGAGGRTAFF
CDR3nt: TGCGCCAGCAGCCAAGATGGGGCAGGGGGCCGTACGGCTTTCTTT

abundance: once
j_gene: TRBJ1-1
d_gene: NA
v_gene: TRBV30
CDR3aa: CAWKISPNTEAFF
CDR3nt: TGTGCCTGGAAGATCAGTCCCAACACTGAAGCTTTCTTT

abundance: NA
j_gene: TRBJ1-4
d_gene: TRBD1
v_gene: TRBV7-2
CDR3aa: CASTQGGAGRKLFF
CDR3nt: TGTGCCAGCACCCAGGGGGGGGCGGGTCGGAAACTGTTTTTT

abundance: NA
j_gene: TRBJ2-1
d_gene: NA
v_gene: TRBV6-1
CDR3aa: CASSEAPPPSEQFF
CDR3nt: TGTGCCAGCAGTGAAGCGCCTCCGCCTTCGGAGCAGTTCTTC

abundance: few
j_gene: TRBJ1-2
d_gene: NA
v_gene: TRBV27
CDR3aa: CASSLSQGLGGYTF
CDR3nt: TGTGCCAGCAGTTTATCGCAGGGACTAGGAGGCTACACCTTC

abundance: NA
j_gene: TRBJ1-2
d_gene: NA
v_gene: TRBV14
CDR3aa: CASSQVVLGGYTF
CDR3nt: TGTGCCAGCAGCCAAGTGGTTTTGGGGGGCTACACCTTC

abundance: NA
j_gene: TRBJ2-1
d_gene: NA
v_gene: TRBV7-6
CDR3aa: CASSSAGGIYNEQFF
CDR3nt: TGTGCCAGCAGCTCCGCGGGTGGAATTTACAATGAGCAGTTCTTC

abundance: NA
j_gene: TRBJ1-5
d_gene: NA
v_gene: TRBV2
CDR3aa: CASSRGGSNQPQHF
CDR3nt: TGTGCCAGCAGTCGAGGGGGAAGCAATCAGCCCCAGCATTTT

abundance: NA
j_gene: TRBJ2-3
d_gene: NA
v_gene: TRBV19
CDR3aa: CASSIGGLSTDTQYF
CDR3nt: TGTGCCAGTAGTATAGGGGGGCTTAGCACAGATACGCAGTATTTT

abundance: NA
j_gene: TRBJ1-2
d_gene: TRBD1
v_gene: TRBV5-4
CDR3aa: CASSLTQPGGGYTF
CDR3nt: TGTGCCAGCAGCTTGACCCAGCCAGGGGGTGGCTACACCTTC

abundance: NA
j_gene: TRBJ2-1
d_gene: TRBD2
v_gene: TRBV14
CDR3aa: CASSQAIGTSKNEQFF
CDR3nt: TGTGCCAGCAGCCAAGCGATCGGGACTAGTAAAAATGAGCAGTTCTTC

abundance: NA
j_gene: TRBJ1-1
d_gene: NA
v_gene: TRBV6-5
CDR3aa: CASSRWGTPRAFF
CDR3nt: TGTGCCAGCAGTCGGTGGGGGACCCCGCGGGCTTTCTTT